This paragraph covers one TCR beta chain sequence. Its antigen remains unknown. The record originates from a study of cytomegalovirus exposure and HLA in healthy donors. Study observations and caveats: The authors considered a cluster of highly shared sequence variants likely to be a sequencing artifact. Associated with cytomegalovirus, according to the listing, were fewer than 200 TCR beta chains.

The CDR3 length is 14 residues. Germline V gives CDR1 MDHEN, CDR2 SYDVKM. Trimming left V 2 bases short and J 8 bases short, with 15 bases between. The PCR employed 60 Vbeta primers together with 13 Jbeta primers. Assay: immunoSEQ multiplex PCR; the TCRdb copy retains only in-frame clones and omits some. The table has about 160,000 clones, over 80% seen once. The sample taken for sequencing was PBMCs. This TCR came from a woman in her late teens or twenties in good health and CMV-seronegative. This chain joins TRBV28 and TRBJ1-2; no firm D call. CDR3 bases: TGTGCCAGCAGTTTAAGTCAGAGGGTTCACGGCTACACCTTC. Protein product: CASSLSQRVHGYTF.